This is a list of T cell receptor beta chains from one sample in a study of T cell responses to AZD1222 COVID-19 vaccine. Method: immunoSEQ multiplex PCR; TCRdb's copy keeps in-frame clones and lacks some. In the table there are tens of thousands of clones, about 83% of which are singletons. This specimen was peripheral blood, taken 28 days after the second AZD1222 dose. The receptors shown here come from an adult who received the AZD1222 COVID-19 vaccine. Each CDR3 is given with its conserved first and last residue. The D gene is left open where the match is weak. Some rows have no size entry. The others give once, few or many, or a class for an expanded clone.

once	TRBD1	TRBV27	TRBJ1-2	TGTGCCAGCAGTACTCTGACAGGGGTGAACTATGGCTACACCTTC	CASSTLTGVNYGYTF
.	.	TRBV14	TRBJ2-7	TGTGCCAGCAGCCAAGAGGGGGCGTTCTACGAGCAGTACTTC	CASSQEGAFYEQYF
.	TRBD2	TRBV6-5	TRBJ2-1	TGTGCCAGCAGGACAGCGGGGGGCTCCTACAATGAGCAGTTCTTC	CASRTAGGSYNEQFF
once	.	TRBV2	TRBJ2-3	TGTGCCAGCATTCTCGTTCAGCGCTCTAGCACAGATACGCAGTATTTT	CASILVQRSSTDTQYF
few	TRBD1	TRBV6-5	TRBJ1-4	TGTGCCAGCAGCGACCAACAGGGGGAAAAACTGTTTTTT	CASSDQQGEKLFF
.	.	TRBV2	TRBJ2-7	TGTGCCACCCGAGGACACTGGAGCTCCTACGAGCAGTACTTC	CATRGHWSSYEQYF
.	.	TRBV6-1	TRBJ1-3	TGTGCCAGCAGTGAAGCGTTTAGCTCTGGAAACACCATATATTTT	CASSEAFSSGNTIYF
.	TRBD1	TRBV5-1	TRBJ2-3	TGCGCCAGCAGCACGGGACAGGTCGTCACAGATACGCAGTATTTT	CASSTGQVVTDTQYF
.	.	TRBV10-3	TRBJ1-1	TGTGCCATCAGTGAAAGGGCAGTAGGAAACACTGAAGCTTTCTTT	CAISERAVGNTEAFF
.	.	TRBV10-3	TRBJ1-3	TGTGCCACCTCGTTAGGCAGGGACGGAAACACCATATATTTT	CATSLGRDGNTIYF